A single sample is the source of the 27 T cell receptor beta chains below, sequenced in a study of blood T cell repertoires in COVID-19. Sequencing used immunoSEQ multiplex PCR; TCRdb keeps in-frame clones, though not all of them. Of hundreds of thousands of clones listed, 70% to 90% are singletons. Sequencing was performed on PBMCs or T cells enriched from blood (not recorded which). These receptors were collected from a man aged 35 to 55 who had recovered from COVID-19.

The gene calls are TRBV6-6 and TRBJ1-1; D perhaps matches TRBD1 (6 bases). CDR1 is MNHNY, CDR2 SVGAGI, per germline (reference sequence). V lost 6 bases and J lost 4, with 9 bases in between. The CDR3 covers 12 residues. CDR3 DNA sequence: TGTGCCAGCAGCGGGGGGGCCACTGAAGCTTTCTTT. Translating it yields CASSGGATEAFF.

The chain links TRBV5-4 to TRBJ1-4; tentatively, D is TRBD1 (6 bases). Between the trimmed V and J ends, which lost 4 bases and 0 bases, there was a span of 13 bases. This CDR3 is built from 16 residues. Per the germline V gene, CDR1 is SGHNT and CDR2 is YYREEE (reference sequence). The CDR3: CASSDRQEATNEKLFF. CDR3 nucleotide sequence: TGTGCCAGCAGCGACCGACAGGAAGCAACTAATGAAAAACTGTTTTTT.

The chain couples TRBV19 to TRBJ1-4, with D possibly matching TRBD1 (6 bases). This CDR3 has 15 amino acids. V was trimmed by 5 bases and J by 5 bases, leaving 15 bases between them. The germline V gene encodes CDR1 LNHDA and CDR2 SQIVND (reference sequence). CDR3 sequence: CASSAHRALNEKLFF. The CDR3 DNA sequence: TGTGCCAGTAGTGCCCACAGGGCCCTAAATGAAAAACTGTTTTTT.

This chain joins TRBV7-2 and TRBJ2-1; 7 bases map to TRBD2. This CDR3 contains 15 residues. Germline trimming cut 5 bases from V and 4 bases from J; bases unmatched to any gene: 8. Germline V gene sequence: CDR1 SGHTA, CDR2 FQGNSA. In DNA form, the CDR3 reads TGTGCCAGCAGCACGGGCAGCGGGGCTTACAATGAGCAGTTCTTC. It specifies CASSTGSGAYNEQFF.

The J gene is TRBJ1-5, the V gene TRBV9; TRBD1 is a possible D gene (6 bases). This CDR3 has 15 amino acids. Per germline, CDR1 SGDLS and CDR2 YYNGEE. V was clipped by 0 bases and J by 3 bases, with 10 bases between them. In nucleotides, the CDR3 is TGTGCCAGCAGCGTAGACGGACAGCCCAATCAGCCCCAGCATTTT. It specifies CASSVDGQPNQPQHF.

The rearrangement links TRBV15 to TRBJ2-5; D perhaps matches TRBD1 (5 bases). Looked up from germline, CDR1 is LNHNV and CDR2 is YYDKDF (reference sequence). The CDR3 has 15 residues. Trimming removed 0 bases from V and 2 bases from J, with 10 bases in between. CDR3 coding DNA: TGTGCCACCAGCAGAGATTTAGGGGAACAAGAGACCCAGTACTTC. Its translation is CATSRDLGEQETQYF.

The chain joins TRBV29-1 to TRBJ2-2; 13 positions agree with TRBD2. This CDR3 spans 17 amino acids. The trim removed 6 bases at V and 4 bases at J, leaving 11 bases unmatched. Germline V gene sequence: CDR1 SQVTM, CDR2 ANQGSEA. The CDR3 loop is CSVVLAGGPIGTGELFF. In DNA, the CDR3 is TGCAGCGTCGTACTAGCGGGAGGGCCAATAGGCACCGGGGAGCTGTTTTTT.

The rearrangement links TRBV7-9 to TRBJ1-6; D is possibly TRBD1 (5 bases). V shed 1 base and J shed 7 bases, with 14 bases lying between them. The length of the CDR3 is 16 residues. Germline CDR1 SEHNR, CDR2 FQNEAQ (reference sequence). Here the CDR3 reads CASSLDVSRGNSPLHF. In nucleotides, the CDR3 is TGTGCCAGCAGCTTAGACGTGTCACGGGGGAATTCACCCCTCCACTTT.

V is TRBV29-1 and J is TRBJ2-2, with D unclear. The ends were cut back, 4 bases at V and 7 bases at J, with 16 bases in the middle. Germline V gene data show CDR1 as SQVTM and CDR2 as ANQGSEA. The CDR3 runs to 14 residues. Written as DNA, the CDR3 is TGCAGCGTTGCCGAACCCGTCCACGGCGGGGAGCTGTTTTTT. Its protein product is CSVAEPVHGGELFF.

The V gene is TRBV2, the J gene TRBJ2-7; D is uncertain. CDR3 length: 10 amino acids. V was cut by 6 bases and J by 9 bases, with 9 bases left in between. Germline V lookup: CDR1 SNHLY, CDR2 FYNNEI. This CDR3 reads CASSPEVQYF. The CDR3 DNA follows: TGTGCCAGCAGCCCAGAGGTGCAGTACTTC.

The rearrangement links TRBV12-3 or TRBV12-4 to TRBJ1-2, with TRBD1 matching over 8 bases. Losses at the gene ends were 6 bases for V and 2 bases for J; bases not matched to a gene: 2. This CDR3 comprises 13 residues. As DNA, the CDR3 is TGTGCCAGCAGACGGGACAGGAACTATGGCTACACCTTC. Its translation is CASRRDRNYGYTF.

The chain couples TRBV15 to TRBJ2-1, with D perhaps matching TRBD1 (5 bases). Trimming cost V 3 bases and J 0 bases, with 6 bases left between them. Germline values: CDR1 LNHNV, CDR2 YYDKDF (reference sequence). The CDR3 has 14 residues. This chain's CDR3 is CATSRQGSYNEQFF. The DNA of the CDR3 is TGTGCCACCAGCAGGCAGGGCTCCTACAATGAGCAGTTCTTC.

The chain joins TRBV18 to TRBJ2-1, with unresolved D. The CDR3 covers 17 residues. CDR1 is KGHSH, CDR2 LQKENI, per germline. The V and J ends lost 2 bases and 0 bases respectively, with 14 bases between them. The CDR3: CASSPTSEEASYNEQFF. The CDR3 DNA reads TGTGCCAGCTCACCAACCAGTGAGGAAGCCTCCTACAATGAGCAGTTCTTC.

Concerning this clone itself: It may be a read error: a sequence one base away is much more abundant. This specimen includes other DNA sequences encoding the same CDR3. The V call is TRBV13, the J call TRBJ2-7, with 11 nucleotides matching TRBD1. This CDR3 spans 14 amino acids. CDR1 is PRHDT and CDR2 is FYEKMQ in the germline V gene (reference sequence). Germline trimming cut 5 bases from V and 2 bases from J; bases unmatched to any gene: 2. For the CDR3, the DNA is TGTGCCAGCAGCCTGGGACAGGGGGCCTACGAGCAGTACTTC. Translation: CASSLGQGAYEQYF.

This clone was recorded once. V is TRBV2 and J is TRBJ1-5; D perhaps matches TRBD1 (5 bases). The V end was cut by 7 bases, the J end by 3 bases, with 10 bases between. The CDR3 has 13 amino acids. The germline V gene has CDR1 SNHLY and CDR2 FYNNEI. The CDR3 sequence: CASIRDTNQPQHF. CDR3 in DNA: TGTGCCAGCATCAGGGATACCAATCAGCCCCAGCATTTT.

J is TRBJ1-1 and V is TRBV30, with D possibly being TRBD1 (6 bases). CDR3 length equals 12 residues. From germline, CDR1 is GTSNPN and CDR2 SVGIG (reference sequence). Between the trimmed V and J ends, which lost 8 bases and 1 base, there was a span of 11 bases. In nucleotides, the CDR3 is TGTGCCCTTGGACAGACGAACACTGAAGCTTTCTTT. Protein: CALGQTNTEAFF.

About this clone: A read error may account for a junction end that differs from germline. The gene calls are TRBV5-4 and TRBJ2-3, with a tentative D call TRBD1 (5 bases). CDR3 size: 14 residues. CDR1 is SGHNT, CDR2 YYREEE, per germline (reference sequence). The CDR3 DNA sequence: TGTGCCAGCACCTTGGGGCAGAACACAGATACGCAGTATTTT. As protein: CASTLGQNTDTQYF.

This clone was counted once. The CDR3 sequence: CASSVAHRGPNYGYTF. In nucleotides, the CDR3 is TGTGCCAGCAGCGTAGCCCACAGGGGACCTAACTATGGCTACACCTTC. The rearrangement uses TRBV9 and TRBJ1-2; 7 bases map to TRBD1. The ends lost 0 bases at V and 0 bases at J; junction bases unmatched: 5. CDR3 length: 16 amino acids. CDR1 is SGDLS and CDR2 is YYNGEE in the germline V gene.

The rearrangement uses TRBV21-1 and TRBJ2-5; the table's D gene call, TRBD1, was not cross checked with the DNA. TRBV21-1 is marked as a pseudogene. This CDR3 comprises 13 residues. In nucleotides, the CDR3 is TGTGCCAGCAGCACCGACAGGGGAGAGACCCAGTACTTC. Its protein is CASSTDRGETQYF.

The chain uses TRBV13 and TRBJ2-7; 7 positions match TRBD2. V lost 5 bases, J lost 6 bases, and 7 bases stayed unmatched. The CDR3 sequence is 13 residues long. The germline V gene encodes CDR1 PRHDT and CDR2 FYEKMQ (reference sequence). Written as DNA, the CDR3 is TGTGCCAGCAGCAACACGTGGGGGGGCGAGCAGTACTTC. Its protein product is CASSNTWGGEQYF.

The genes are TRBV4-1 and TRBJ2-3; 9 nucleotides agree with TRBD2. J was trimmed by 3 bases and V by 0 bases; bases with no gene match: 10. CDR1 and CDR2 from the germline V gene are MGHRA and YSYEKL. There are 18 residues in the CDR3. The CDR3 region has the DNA TGCGCCAGCAGCCAAGATCTGGTAAGCGGGAGGACGACAGATACGCAGTATTTT. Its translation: CASSQDLVSGRTTDTQYF.

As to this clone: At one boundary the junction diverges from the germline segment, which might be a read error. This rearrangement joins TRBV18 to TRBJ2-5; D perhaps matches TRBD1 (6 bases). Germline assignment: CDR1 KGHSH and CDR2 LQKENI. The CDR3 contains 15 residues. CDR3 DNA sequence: TGTGCCAGCTCACCACCGAGGACAGAGCAAGAGATCCAGTACTTC. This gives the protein CASSPPRTEQEIQYF.

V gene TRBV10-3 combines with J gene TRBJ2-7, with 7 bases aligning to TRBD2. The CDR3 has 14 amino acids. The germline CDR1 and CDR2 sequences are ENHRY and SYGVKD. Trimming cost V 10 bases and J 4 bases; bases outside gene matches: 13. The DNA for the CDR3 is TGTGCCACCACCTCGGGAATAGCGGGTTACGAGCAGTACTTC. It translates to CATTSGIAGYEQYF.

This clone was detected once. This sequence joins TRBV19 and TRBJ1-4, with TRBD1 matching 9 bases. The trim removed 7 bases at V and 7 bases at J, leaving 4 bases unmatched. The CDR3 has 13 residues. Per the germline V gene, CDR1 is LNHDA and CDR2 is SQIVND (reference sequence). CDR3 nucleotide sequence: TGTGCCAGTACCGGACAGGGGCCTGAAAAACTGTTTTTT. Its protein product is CASTGQGPEKLFF. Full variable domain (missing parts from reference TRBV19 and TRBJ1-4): DGGITQSPKYLFRKEGQNVTLSCEQNLNHDAMYWYRQDPGQGLRLIYYSQIVNDFQKGDIAEGYSVSREKKESFPLTVTSAQKNPTAFYLCASTGQGPEKLFFGSGTQLSVL.

The DNA for the CDR3 is TGCGCCAGCAGCGGCCCTCTTCGTGGCACTGAAGCTTTCTTT. As protein: CASSGPLRGTEAFF. This chain joins TRBV4-1 and TRBJ1-1; D not resolved. This CDR3 is 14 amino acids long. Per the germline V gene, CDR1 is MGHRA and CDR2 is YSYEKL. V was clipped by 5 bases and J by 4 bases, with 14 bases between them.

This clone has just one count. The CDR3: CAISEDSNYGYTF. The CDR3 DNA follows: TGTGCCATCAGTGAGGACAGTAACTATGGCTACACCTTC. The rearrangement uses TRBV10-3 and TRBJ1-2, with D possibly being TRBD1 (5 bases). The CDR3 loop spans 13 amino acids. With 2 bases removed from V and 1 base from J, the gap between germline ends came to 5 bases. Per the germline V gene, CDR1 is ENHRY and CDR2 is SYGVKD.

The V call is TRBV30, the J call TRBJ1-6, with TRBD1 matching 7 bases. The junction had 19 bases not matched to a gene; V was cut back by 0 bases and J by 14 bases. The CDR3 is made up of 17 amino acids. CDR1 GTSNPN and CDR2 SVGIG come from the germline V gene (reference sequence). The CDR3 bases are TGTGCCTGGAGTGTACGGTCTCGGACAGGCCCGGGAATAGCCCTCCACTTT. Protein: CAWSVRSRTGPGIALHF.